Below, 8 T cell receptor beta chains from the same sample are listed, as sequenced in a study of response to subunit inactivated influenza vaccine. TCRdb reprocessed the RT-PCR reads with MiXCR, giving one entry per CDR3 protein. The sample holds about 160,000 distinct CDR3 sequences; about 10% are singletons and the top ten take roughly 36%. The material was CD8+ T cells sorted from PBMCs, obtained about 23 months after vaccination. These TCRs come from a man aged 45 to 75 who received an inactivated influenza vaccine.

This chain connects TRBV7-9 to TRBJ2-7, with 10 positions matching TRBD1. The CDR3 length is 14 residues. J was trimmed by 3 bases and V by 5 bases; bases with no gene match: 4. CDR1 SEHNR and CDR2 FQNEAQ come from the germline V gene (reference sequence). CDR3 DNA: TGTGCCAGCAGCCGAGGGACAGGGGTCTACGAGCAGTACTTC. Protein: CASSRGTGVYEQYF.

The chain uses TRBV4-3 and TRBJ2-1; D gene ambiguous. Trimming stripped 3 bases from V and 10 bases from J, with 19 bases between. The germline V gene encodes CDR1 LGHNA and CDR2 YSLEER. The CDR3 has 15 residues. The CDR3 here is CASSHSPGPVREQFF. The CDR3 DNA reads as TGCGCCAGCAGCCACTCCCCGGGCCCCGTAAGGGAGCAGTTCTTC.

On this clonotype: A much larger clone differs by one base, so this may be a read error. CDR3 amino acids: CASSCSGGEQYF. The CDR3 nucleotides read TGTGCCAGCAGTTGCTCGGGGGGTGAGCAGTACTTC. J is TRBJ2-7 and V is TRBV6-5; 7 positions agree with TRBD2. The length of the CDR3 is 12 residues. Trimming cost V 4 bases and J 7 bases; bases outside gene matches: 4. The V gene's germline CDR1 is MNHEY and CDR2 SVGAGI.

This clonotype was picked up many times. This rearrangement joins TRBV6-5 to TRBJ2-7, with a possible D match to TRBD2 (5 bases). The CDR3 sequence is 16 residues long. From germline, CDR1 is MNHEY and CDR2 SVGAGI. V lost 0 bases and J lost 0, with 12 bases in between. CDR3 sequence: CASSYSIGENSYEQYF. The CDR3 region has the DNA TGTGCCAGCAGTTACTCGATCGGGGAAAACTCCTACGAGCAGTACTTC.

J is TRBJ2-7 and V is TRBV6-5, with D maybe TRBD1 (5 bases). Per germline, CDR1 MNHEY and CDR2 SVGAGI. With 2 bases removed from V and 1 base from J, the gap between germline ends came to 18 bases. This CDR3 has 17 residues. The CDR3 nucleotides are TGTGCCAGCAGTTACCGACCAAGGGGCCATACTTCCTACGAGCAGTACTTC. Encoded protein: CASSYRPRGHTSYEQYF.

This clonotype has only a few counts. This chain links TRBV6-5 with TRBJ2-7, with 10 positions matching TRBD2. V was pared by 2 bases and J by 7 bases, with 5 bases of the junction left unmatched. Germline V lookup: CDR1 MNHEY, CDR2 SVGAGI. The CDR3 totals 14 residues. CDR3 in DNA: TGTGCCAGCAGTTACGGGGGACTAGCGAGTGAGCAGTACTTC. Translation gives CASSYGGLASEQYF.

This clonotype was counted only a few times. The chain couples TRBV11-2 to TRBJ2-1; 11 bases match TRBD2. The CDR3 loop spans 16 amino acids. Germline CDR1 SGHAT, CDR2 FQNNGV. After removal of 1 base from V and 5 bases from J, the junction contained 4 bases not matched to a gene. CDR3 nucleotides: TGTGCCAGCAGCTTAGTGGGACTAGCGGCGAACAATGAGCAGTTCTTC. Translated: CASSLVGLAANNEQFF.

The CDR3 DNA sequence: TGTGCCAGCAGCGTAGGACGTGAGCAGTTCTTC. The encoded protein is CASSVGREQFF. The V call is TRBV9, the J call TRBJ2-1, with D uncertain. Looked up from germline, CDR1 is SGDLS and CDR2 is YYNGEE. The CDR3 runs to 11 residues. Trimming left V 0 bases short and J 9 bases short, with 4 bases between.